The next 16 T cell receptor beta chains were all read from a single sample in a study of technical replicates of blood from several donors. Clones were read by immunoSEQ multiplex PCR, and TCRdb kept only the in-frame ones, dropping some. The sample includes around 89,000 clones, roughly 94% of them seen just once. The sample taken for sequencing was T cells isolated from PBMCs. The receptor source for this set is a human donor in good health.

The chain carries TRBV29-1 and TRBJ2-1; 8 bases fit TRBD2. There are 13 residues in the CDR3. Germline V lookup: CDR1 SQVTM, CDR2 ANQGSEA. The J segment lost 8 bases and the V segment lost 5 bases, leaving 8 bases of the junction unmatched. In DNA, the CDR3 is TGCAGCGTTAACGGGAGGGTTATGGATGAGCAGTTCTTC. Translated: CSVNGRVMDEQFF.

The chain combines TRBV27 with TRBJ2-3; 11 nucleotides line up with TRBD1. The CDR3 loop spans 17 amino acids. V was pared by 5 bases and J by 1 base, with 8 bases of the junction left unmatched. The germline V gene encodes CDR1 MNHEY and CDR2 SMNVEV (reference sequence). This CDR3 is CASSPRDRGYGTDTQYF. CDR3 nucleotides: TGTGCCAGCAGTCCCCGGGACAGGGGGTACGGCACAGATACGCAGTATTTT.

The chain employs TRBV29-1 and TRBJ1-1; D perhaps matches TRBD1 (5 bases). Deletions cut 6 bases from V and 3 bases from J, with 20 bases between. This CDR3 is 15 amino acids long. The V gene's germline CDR1 is SQVTM and CDR2 ANQGSEA. The CDR3 DNA sequence: TGCAGCGTCAACCACCCCGGCGGGGGGGACACTGAAGCTTTCTTT. Translated, it gives CSVNHPGGGDTEAFF.

The J gene is TRBJ2-2, the V gene TRBV10-1, with D tentatively TRBD1 (5 bases). The germline V gene encodes CDR1 WNHNN and CDR2 SYGVQD (reference sequence). This CDR3 is 13 amino acids long. V was shortened by 4 bases and J by 6 bases, with 9 bases between the two germline ends. CDR3 sequence (DNA): TGCGCCAGCAGTGTGACAGTTTCCGGGGAGCTGTTTTTT. It yields the protein CASSVTVSGELFF.

This chain uses TRBV7-3 with TRBJ2-1; 12 nucleotides match TRBD2. Trimming removed 5 bases from V and 4 bases from J; junction bases left unmatched: 6. Germline assignment: CDR1 SGHTA and CDR2 FQGTGA. The CDR3 covers 16 residues. Here the CDR3 DNA reads TGTGCCAGCAGCCGGAGACTAGCGGGGGAATACAATGAGCAGTTCTTC. Its translation: CASSRRLAGEYNEQFF.

The chain couples TRBV6-5 to TRBJ1-2; 8 bases are shared with TRBD1. Germline CDR1 and CDR2: MNHEY and SVGAGI. Trimming cost V 1 base and J 4 bases; bases outside gene matches: 2. CDR3 length equals 14 residues. As DNA, the CDR3 is TGTGCCAGCAGTTACTTCGGGACAGGCTATGGCTACACCTTC. It is translated as CASSYFGTGYGYTF.

J is TRBJ2-2 and V is TRBV9; TRBD2 aligns across 8 bases. The germline V gene has CDR1 SGDLS and CDR2 YYNGEE. This CDR3 region has 13 residues. V shed 4 bases and J 4 bases; nucleotides not matched to a gene: 0. CDR3 in DNA: TGTGCCAGCAGCACTAGCGGCACCGGGGAGCTGTTTTTT. It translates to CASSTSGTGELFF.

The J gene is TRBJ1-2, the V gene TRBV7-2; D uncertain. The CDR3 totals 13 residues. The germline V gene encodes CDR1 SGHTA and CDR2 FQGNSA. Trimming removed 1 base from V and 4 bases from J, with 7 bases in between. The CDR3 loop reads CASSLGGGYGYTF. In nucleotides, the CDR3 is TGTGCCAGCAGCTTAGGGGGAGGCTATGGCTACACCTTC.

The chain joins TRBV6-1 to TRBJ2-7; the match to TRBD2 covers 8 bases. The length of the CDR3 is 15 residues. V shed 2 bases, J shed 6 bases, and the junction held 9 bases outside the gene matches. The germline gives CDR1 MNHNS, CDR2 SASEGT. CDR3: CASSEMGLGSPEQYF. CDR3 coding DNA: TGTGCCAGCAGTGAAATGGGACTAGGTAGTCCCGAGCAGTACTTC.

A single count supports this clone. This chain links TRBV6-1 with TRBJ1-3; D unresolved. This CDR3 is built from 14 residues. The V end lost 2 bases, the J end lost 4 bases, and 9 bases lay between the germline ends. Per germline, CDR1 MNHNS and CDR2 SASEGT. The DNA of the CDR3 is TGTGCCAGCAGTGAAACGGAGTCCGGAAACACCATATATTTT. It translates to CASSETESGNTIYF.

The chain uses TRBV28 and TRBJ2-1, with 11 nucleotides matching TRBD2. With V trimmed by 2 bases and J by 6 bases, 9 bases remained unmatched. Germline V gene sequence: CDR1 MDHEN, CDR2 SYDVKM. This CDR3 comprises 17 residues. The CDR3 DNA is TGTGCCAGCAGTTTAGCCCCGCGGACTAGCGGGCGCAATGAGCAGTTCTTC. It codes for CASSLAPRTSGRNEQFF.

The chain joins TRBV28 to TRBJ2-2; 9 nucleotides match TRBD2. The CDR3 runs to 12 residues. Germline lookup yields CDR1 MDHEN and CDR2 SYDVKM. J was trimmed by 8 bases and V by 7 bases; bases with no gene match: 2. The CDR3 region is CASTSGKGELFF. The CDR3 DNA sequence: TGTGCCAGCACTAGCGGGAAGGGGGAGCTGTTTTTT.

This chain links TRBV4-1 with TRBJ2-2; D is ambiguous. The V and J ends lost 2 bases and 1 base respectively, with 5 bases between them. CDR3 length: 14 residues. From germline, CDR1 is MGHRA and CDR2 YSYEKL. The CDR3 reads CASSQTENTGELFF. The CDR3 DNA is TGCGCCAGCAGCCAAACAGAGAACACCGGGGAGCTGTTTTTT.

V and J are TRBV30 and TRBJ2-7; 9 bases line up with TRBD1. The CDR3 is made up of 14 amino acids. Germline CDR1 and CDR2: GTSNPN and SVGIG (reference sequence). With 3 bases clipped from V and 5 bases from J, the junction kept 8 bases outside the gene matches. CDR3 bases: TGTGCCTGGAGGGGGGACAGGGCCGAGCACGAGCAGTACTTC. Protein sequence: CAWRGDRAEHEQYF.

The chain employs TRBV7-9 and TRBJ2-2, with 7 bases lining up with TRBD2. The CDR3 spans 15 residues. The junction had 5 bases not matched to a gene; V was cut back by 6 bases and J by 1 base. In germline, CDR1 is SEHNR, CDR2 FQNEAQ (reference sequence). The CDR3 region has the DNA TGTGCCAGCAGTGGAGCGGGATTGAACACCGGGGAGCTGTTTTTT. The encoded protein is CASSGAGLNTGELFF. Full variable domain (missing parts from reference TRBV7-9 and TRBJ2-2): DTGVSQNPRHKITKRGQNVTFRCDPISEHNRLYWYRQTLGQGPEFLTYFQNEAQLEKSRLLSDRFSAERPKGSFSTLEIQRTEQGDSAMYLCASSGAGLNTGELFFGEGSRLTVL.

The chain uses TRBV19 and TRBJ2-3; 9 nucleotides line up with TRBD2. Per germline, CDR1 LNHDA and CDR2 SQIVND (reference sequence). The V gene end was trimmed by 4 bases and the J gene end by 0 bases; junction bases not matched to a gene: 5. CDR3 length: 16 residues. The CDR3 here is CASSTLAGTSTDTQYF. CDR3 sequence (DNA): TGTGCCAGTAGTACTCTAGCGGGGACCAGCACAGATACGCAGTATTTT. Drawing the rest from reference TRBV19 and TRBJ2-3, the complete variable domain is DGGITQSPKYLFRKEGQNVTLSCEQNLNHDAMYWYRQDPGQGLRLIYYSQIVNDFQKGDIAEGYSVSREKKESFPLTVTSAQKNPTAFYLCASSTLAGTSTDTQYFGPGTRLTVL.